The 6 T cell receptor beta chains below were found in one sample sequenced in a study of T cell repertoires in cytomegalovirus infection. These TCRs' antigens remain unknown. Each CDR3 protein is one row after TCRdb ran MiXCR on the reads. The sample lists about 770,000 distinct CDR3 sequences, around 29% occurring once. Material: cultured CD8+ T cells from PBMCs, obtained from culture after CMV antigen stimulation. These receptors all stem from a human donor in good health (CMV status not recorded). Some clones in this sample may be carry-over from other donors' samples.

V and J are TRBV5-1 and TRBJ1-5; 7 bases align to TRBD1. The CDR3 covers 14 residues. Germline lookup yields CDR1 SGHRS and CDR2 YFSETQ. The V and J ends lost 4 bases and 5 bases, in that order; junction bases with no gene match: 6. CDR3 DNA sequence: TGCGCCAGCAGCCCGGGACAGTGGGATCAGCCCCAGCATTTT. Translated: CASSPGQWDQPQHF.

V gene TRBV6-2 or TRBV6-3 combines with J gene TRBJ2-7, with TRBD2 matching 9 bases. The germline CDR1 and CDR2 sequences are MNHEY and SVGEGT. Trimming at V came to 4 bases and at J to 3 bases, leaving 10 bases not matched to a gene. The CDR3 extends over 16 amino acids. In DNA, the CDR3 is TGTGCCAGCAGTTGGGGTGAGACTAGCGGTGTCTACGAGCAGTACTTC. Protein: CASSWGETSGVYEQYF.

The chain links TRBV9 to TRBJ1-2, with D tentatively TRBD1 (5 bases). V was cut by 3 bases and J by 3 bases, with 30 bases left in between. Germline-derived CDR1 and CDR2 are SGDLS and YYNGEE. The CDR3 is 20 residues long. The CDR3 sequence: CASSDRDGVGISYSYYGYTF. The CDR3, as DNA: TGTGCCAGCAGCGACCGGGACGGAGTAGGGATATCTTATTCTTACTATGGCTACACCTTC.

A few counts support this clonotype. The chain combines TRBV6-5 with TRBJ2-3; 9 bases match TRBD2. The CDR3 has 16 residues. Germline V lookup: CDR1 MNHEY, CDR2 SVGAGI. After removal of 7 bases from V and 1 base from J, the junction contained 9 bases not matched to a gene. The CDR3 DNA reads as TGTGCCAGCAAGACTTCTAGCGGGGAGGGCACAGATACGCAGTATTTT. It codes for CASKTSSGEGTDTQYF.

The genes are TRBV19 and TRBJ2-1; 9 bases are shared with TRBD1. Germline V gives CDR1 LNHDA, CDR2 SQIVND (reference sequence). This CDR3 contains 15 residues. The trim removed 5 bases at V and 4 bases at J, leaving 6 bases unmatched. For the CDR3, the DNA is TGTGCCAGTAGTGCCGGGACAGGGTATTACAATGAGCAGTTCTTC. Amino acids: CASSAGTGYYNEQFF.

This clonotype was found a few times. The rearrangement links TRBV12-3 or TRBV12-4 to TRBJ2-3; D possibly matches TRBD1 or TRBD2 (5 bases each). Trimming took off 3 bases at V and 8 bases at J, with 24 bases between the two ends. CDR3 length equals 17 residues. As DNA, the CDR3 is TGTGCCAGCAGTTTCAGCGGACCCCCTATAAGACAGATTACGCAGTATTTT. Translation: CASSFSGPPIRQITQYF.